The 18 T cell receptor beta chains below all came from one sample that was sequenced in a study of cytomegalovirus exposure and HLA in healthy donors. The PCR ran on 60 Vbeta and 13 Jbeta primers. Here immunoSEQ multiplex PCR was the method, and the copy in TCRdb shows in-frame clones only, minus some. Among roughly 140,000 clones listed, 64% were seen once. Input material: PBMCs. These receptors were collected from a woman in her 30s in good health and CMV-seropositive.

V gene TRBV7-3 combines with J gene TRBJ2-1; 8 nucleotides agree with TRBD2. Germline V CDR1 and CDR2: SGHTA, FQGTGA. The trim removed 1 base at V and 12 bases at J, leaving 11 bases unmatched. This CDR3 spans 15 amino acids. CDR3: CASSLIYSGDALQFF. The CDR3 DNA reads TGTGCCAGCAGCTTAATTTATAGCGGGGACGCATTGCAGTTCTTC.

The rearrangement links TRBV4-1 to TRBJ2-7, with 7 bases lining up with TRBD1. Germline V CDR1 and CDR2: MGHRA, YSYEKL. J was trimmed by 3 bases and V by 1 base; bases with no gene match: 3. The CDR3 has 14 amino acids. The CDR3 DNA reads as TGCGCCAGCAGCCAAGTCTCAGGGGGCTACGAGCAGTACTTC. It yields the protein CASSQVSGGYEQYF.

This clone was seen just once. CDR3 DNA sequence: TGCAGCGTCCAGGACAGGGAACCCTACGAGCAGTACTTC. Translation: CSVQDREPYEQYF. The chain has TRBV29-1 and TRBJ2-7; 8 bases map to TRBD1. From germline, CDR1 is SQVTM and CDR2 ANQGSEA. J lost 2 bases, V lost 6 bases, and 6 bases had no gene match. The CDR3 has 13 amino acids.

The rearrangement links TRBV7-2 to TRBJ2-4; TRBD2 matches 9 bases. V trimming: 3 bases; J trimming: 0 bases; junction bases outside the gene matches: 9. CDR3 length: 18 residues. From germline, CDR1 is SGHTA and CDR2 FQGNSA. In DNA form, the CDR3 reads TGTGCCAGCAGCTTGGGTAGCGGGGGTCTCCTAGCCAAAAACATTCAGTACTTC. It encodes CASSLGSGGLLAKNIQYF.

The chain couples TRBV5-1 to TRBJ1-2; D is ambiguous. Looked up from germline, CDR1 is SGHRS and CDR2 is YFSETQ. This CDR3 region has 12 residues. V dropped 4 bases and J dropped 5 bases, with 9 bases sitting between them. CDR3 protein: CASSEGSYGYTF. The CDR3 nucleotides are TGCGCCAGCAGCGAGGGCAGTTATGGCTACACCTTC. Combining the CDR3 with reference TRBV5-1 and TRBJ1-2 gives the whole variable domain KAGVTQTPRYLIKTRGQQVTLSCSPISGHRSVSWYQQTPGQGLQFLFEYFSETQRNKGNFPGRFSGRQFSNSRSEMNVSTLELGDSALYLCASSEGSYGYTFGSGTRLTVV.

The chain combines TRBV6-1 with TRBJ2-2; possible D gene TRBD2, 6 bases. Germline CDR1 and CDR2: MNHNS and SASEGT. This CDR3 region has 14 residues. Trimming left V 7 bases short and J 6 bases short, with 15 bases between. Here the CDR3 DNA reads TGTGCCAGCACCGTGGGCGGGAAGCCCGGGGAGCTGTTTTTT. Protein sequence: CASTVGGKPGELFF.

Here the CDR3 DNA reads TGTGCCGGTATAGCGGGAGTGTCGTACCAAGAGACCCAGTACTTC. It specifies CAGIAGVSYQETQYF. V and J are TRBV30 and TRBJ2-5; 9 bases fit TRBD2. J was trimmed by 0 bases and V by 8 bases; bases with no gene match: 10. Per germline, CDR1 GTSNPN and CDR2 SVGIG (reference sequence). The CDR3 is made up of 15 amino acids.

This chain uses TRBV18 with TRBJ1-1; D gene uncertain. V was trimmed by 4 bases and J by 3 bases, leaving 9 bases between them. Germline CDR1 and CDR2: KGHSH and LQKENI. This CDR3 is built from 13 residues. The CDR3 bases are TGTGCCAGCTCACTTATGGCGGACACTGAAGCTTTCTTT. Protein product: CASSLMADTEAFF.

The chain recombines TRBV7-9 with TRBJ2-5, with a weak D call TRBD2 (6 bases). CDR1 and CDR2 from the germline V gene are SEHNR and FQNEAQ (reference sequence). V was shortened by 5 bases and J by 5 bases, with 15 bases between the two germline ends. This CDR3 is built from 14 residues. The CDR3 loop is CASSPPGGEETQYF. The CDR3 bases are TGTGCCAGCAGCCCCCCCGGAGGGGAGGAGACCCAGTACTTC.

Written as DNA, the CDR3 is TGCAGCGTTGGACGGAGCTATGGCTACACCTTC. Translated: CSVGRSYGYTF. The chain couples TRBV29-1 to TRBJ1-2; D unresolved. The germline V gene encodes CDR1 SQVTM and CDR2 ANQGSEA. The germline V and J ends were trimmed by 4 bases and 4 bases, with 7 bases remaining between them. The CDR3 runs 11 residues.

This clone has only a few counts. This sequence joins TRBV5-4 and TRBJ2-3; perhaps TRBD1 as D (5 bases). Germline lookup yields CDR1 SGHNT and CDR2 YYREEE (reference sequence). The CDR3 is made up of 14 amino acids. The germline V and J ends were trimmed by 3 bases and 4 bases, with 12 bases remaining between them. CDR3 nucleotides: TGTGCCAGCAGCTCGAAGCAGGGTTCAGATACGCAGTATTTT. Its protein product is CASSSKQGSDTQYF.

The chain joins TRBV5-1 to TRBJ2-3; TRBD2 matches at 14 bases. This CDR3 spans 17 amino acids. J was trimmed by 2 bases and V by 4 bases; bases with no gene match: 6. The V gene's germline CDR1 is SGHRS and CDR2 YFSETQ. The CDR3 spells CASSHSGLAGVTDTQYF. The CDR3 DNA sequence: TGCGCCAGCAGCCATTCGGGACTAGCGGGGGTCACAGATACGCAGTATTTT. Full variable domain (rest looked up from reference TRBV5-1 and TRBJ2-3): KAGVTQTPRYLIKTRGQQVTLSCSPISGHRSVSWYQQTPGQGLQFLFEYFSETQRNKGNFPGRFSGRQFSNSRSEMNVSTLELGDSALYLCASSHSGLAGVTDTQYFGPGTRLTVL.

This clone was seen once. The gene calls are TRBV27 and TRBJ1-2; TRBD1 matches 7 bases. The length of the CDR3 is 13 residues. In germline, CDR1 is MNHEY, CDR2 SMNVEV (reference sequence). V gave up 5 bases and J gave up 4 bases; unmatched junction bases: 4. The CDR3 region has the DNA TGTGCCAGCAGTCCAGGGGGACTCTATGGCTACACCTTC. It is translated as CASSPGGLYGYTF.

The chain links TRBV10-2 to TRBJ1-2; maybe TRBD1 (6 bases). CDR1 is WSHSY and CDR2 is SAAADI in the germline V gene. The CDR3 runs to 12 residues. The V end was cut by 6 bases, the J end by 7 bases, with 12 bases between. The CDR3: CASSERTVGYTF. Here the CDR3 DNA reads TGCGCCAGCAGCGAGAGGACAGTTGGCTACACCTTC.

This chain uses TRBV6-1 with TRBJ2-1; tentative D call: TRBD1 (6 bases). Looked up from germline, CDR1 is MNHNS and CDR2 is SASEGT. The CDR3 extends over 14 amino acids. The germline V and J ends were trimmed by 2 bases and 4 bases, with 9 bases remaining between them. The CDR3 sequence: CASSERTAYNEQFF. The CDR3 DNA follows: TGTGCCAGCAGTGAAAGGACAGCATACAATGAGCAGTTCTTC.

Only a few counts were recorded for this clone. The genes are TRBV28 and TRBJ1-5; tentative D call: TRBD1 (5 bases). The CDR3 is made up of 13 amino acids. Germline assignment: CDR1 MDHEN and CDR2 SYDVKM. V was cut by 7 bases and J by 6 bases, with 13 bases left in between. CDR3 loop: CASNVGGSQPQHF. The CDR3 nucleotides are TGTGCCAGCAACGTGGGGGGGAGTCAGCCCCAGCATTTT.

This sequence joins TRBV18 and TRBJ2-7; weak D call: TRBD2 (7 bases). Germline lookup yields CDR1 KGHSH and CDR2 LQKENI. Trimming stripped 0 bases from V and 6 bases from J, with 9 bases between. The CDR3 length is 13 residues. CDR3 in amino acids: CASSPPGGGEQYF. For the CDR3, the DNA is TGTGCCAGCTCACCACCGGGAGGGGGCGAGCAGTACTTC.

The chain combines TRBV6-5 with TRBJ2-1; D perhaps matches TRBD1 (6 bases). Germline V CDR1 and CDR2: MNHEY, SVGAGI. Trimming pared 2 bases from V and 10 bases from J, leaving 12 bases between. The CDR3 is 13 amino acids. For the CDR3, the DNA is TGTGCCAGCAGTTACGACAGGTCCGACGAGCAGTTCTTC. Protein sequence: CASSYDRSDEQFF.